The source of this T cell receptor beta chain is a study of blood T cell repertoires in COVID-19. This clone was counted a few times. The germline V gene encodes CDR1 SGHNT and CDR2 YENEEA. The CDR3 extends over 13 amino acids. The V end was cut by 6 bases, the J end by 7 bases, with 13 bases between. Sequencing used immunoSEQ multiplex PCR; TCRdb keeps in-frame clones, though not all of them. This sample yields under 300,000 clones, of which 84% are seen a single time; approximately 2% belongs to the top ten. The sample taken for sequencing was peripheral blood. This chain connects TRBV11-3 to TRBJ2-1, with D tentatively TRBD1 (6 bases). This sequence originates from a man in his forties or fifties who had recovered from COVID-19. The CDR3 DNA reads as TGTGCCAGCAGTTCTGGGACATCGAATGAGCAGTTCTTC. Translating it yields CASSSGTSNEQFF.